This TCR beta chain was documented in a study of blood T cell repertoires in COVID-19. The wider study: Both acute and convalescent COVID-19 samples were obtained from the United States, Italy and Spain. PBMCs, B-cell-depleted T cells, or T cells provided the cDNA or gDNA that made up the material.

In the authors' methods: Counts of nucleated cells, estimated from reference gene primer amplification, were obtained. This table comes from immunoSEQ multiplex PCR, and its TCRdb copy is limited to in-frame clones, with some not included. V and J calls plus clone size are reproduced from that table; the DNA served to infer D and trimming. The top ten hold under 8% of the sample, which has some 170,000 clones, 85% to 90% seen once. Germline V lookup: CDR1 MNHNS, CDR2 SASEGT. V was pared by 0 bases and J by 0 bases, with 3 bases between. The CDR3 is made up of 14 amino acids. This sequence joins TRBV6-1 and TRBJ1-5; no clear D gene. The sequence derives from a man between 40 and 49 years old who had recovered from COVID-19. The sequencing sample was made of PBMCs or T cells enriched from blood (not recorded which). The CDR3, as DNA: TGTGCCAGCAGTGAAGCTATTAGCAATCAGCCCCAGCATTTT. It translates to CASSEAISNQPQHF.